The entry that follows covers one T cell receptor beta chain sequence. Libraries were prepared by immunoSEQ multiplex PCR; TCRdb keeps only in-frame clonotypes and omits some of them. The sample contains about 1 million clones, roughly 74% of which appear only once. This sample was taken from a study of shared clonotypes between healthy human individuals. CDR1 SGDLS and CDR2 YYNGEE come from the germline V gene. The length of the CDR3 is 16 residues. V was cut by 3 bases and J by 0 bases, with 12 bases left in between. The chain links TRBV9 to TRBJ2-2; D ambiguous. The sequenced material came from memory CD4+ T cells from PBMCs. The subset here: CD45RA-negative fraction. The sequence derives from a man in his late teens or twenties in good health. Some clones in this sample may be carry-over from other donors' samples. This CDR3 reads CASSALRRSNTGELFF. In DNA form, the CDR3 reads TGTGCCAGCAGCGCGCTAAGAAGATCGAACACCGGGGAGCTGTTTTTT.